This note documents a single T cell receptor (beta chain) sequence. Its cognate antigen is unknown. This sample was included in a study of CD8+ T cells in alopecia areata. Study in general: For the treated group, dosing was oral tofacitinib at 5 to 10 mg twice daily.

The sequencing template was cDNA reverse transcribed from extracted RNA. Measured with immunoSEQ multiplex PCR; TCRdb has only the in-frame clones, and not every one. The sample holds over 150,000 clones, approximately 62% seen once. Trimming took 3 bases from V and 6 from J; bases not matched to a gene: 12. The V gene's germline CDR1 is LNHDA and CDR2 SQIVND (reference sequence). The CDR3 spans 16 residues. Study-level findings and limits: Possibly as an HLA-related effect, TCR sharing across patients appeared less clear than in mice.

The chain couples TRBV19 to TRBJ2-7; 9 positions match TRBD2. The receptor's source is a human donor with alopecia areata. Source: CD4+ T cells sorted from blood, taken at week 0. CDR3 DNA sequence: TGTGCCAGTAGTATGTTATCTAGCGGGGCCGTTTCCGAGCAGTACTTC. Encoded protein: CASSMLSSGAVSEQYF.